These 21 T cell receptor beta chains were sequenced from one sample in a study of shared clonotypes between healthy human individuals. In the naive CD8 group, cells lacked CD45RO and were positively selected for CCR7, so terminally differentiated effector memory CD45RA+ cells were left out. Only in-frame clones appear in the TCRdb table, and some are missing; sequencing was by immunoSEQ multiplex PCR. The table lists about 2.1 million clones, just under 95% of them singletons. The sequencing sample was made of naive CD8+ T cells from PBMCs. The receptors originated from a young man in good health. Some clones in this sample may be carry-over from other donors' samples.

CDR3 residues: CASSLARQVDGYTF. The CDR3 nucleotides read TGCGCCAGCAGCTTGGCGCGGCAGGTTGATGGCTACACCTTC. The chain joins TRBV5-1 to TRBJ1-2; D not certain. This CDR3 comprises 14 residues. CDR1 and CDR2 (germline): SGHRS, YFSETQ. The ends were cut back, 0 bases at V and 6 bases at J, with 12 bases in the middle.

The chain employs TRBV11-2 and TRBJ2-2; tentatively, D is TRBD2 (5 bases). Trimming left V 1 base short and J 1 base short, with 10 bases between. From germline, CDR1 is SGHAT and CDR2 FQNNGV. The CDR3 length is 16 residues. This CDR3 is CASSLVSRENTGELFF. In nucleotides, the CDR3 is TGTGCCAGCAGCTTAGTATCGAGGGAGAACACCGGGGAGCTGTTTTTT.

V and J are TRBV4-1 and TRBJ2-1, with TRBD2 identical over 9 bases. The CDR3 spans 13 residues. Losses at the gene ends were 4 bases for V and 9 bases for J; bases not matched to a gene: 4. CDR1 and CDR2 (germline): MGHRA, YSYEKL. CDR3 DNA sequence: TGCGCCAGCAGCCCGCGGGGGGGGAGTGAGCAGTTCTTC. Encoded protein: CASSPRGGSEQFF.

The chain joins TRBV27 to TRBJ2-5; maybe TRBD2 (7 bases). Germline V lookup: CDR1 MNHEY, CDR2 SMNVEV (reference sequence). With 5 bases removed from V and 3 bases from J, the gap between germline ends came to 16 bases. The CDR3 totals 15 residues. The CDR3: CASSAPGEGEETQYF. The CDR3 nucleotides are TGTGCCAGCAGTGCCCCCGGGGAGGGGGAAGAGACCCAGTACTTC.

This rearrangement joins TRBV9 to TRBJ1-2; 9 bases match TRBD1. V shed 0 bases and J 5 bases; nucleotides not matched to a gene: 5. From germline, CDR1 is SGDLS and CDR2 YYNGEE. CDR3 length: 15 residues. The CDR3 nucleotides are TGTGCCAGCAGCGTAGGACAGGGGGTTAGGTATGGCTACACCTTC. Translation gives CASSVGQGVRYGYTF.

The rearrangement uses TRBV4-1 and TRBJ2-7; D is perhaps TRBD1 (5 bases). Trimming took 0 bases from V and 4 from J, leaving 16 bases between them. The germline gives CDR1 MGHRA, CDR2 YSYEKL. The CDR3 runs 16 residues. CDR3 protein: CASSQDRFRVVYEQYF. The CDR3 nucleotides are TGCGCCAGCAGCCAAGATCGGTTCAGGGTTGTGTACGAGCAGTACTTC.

This chain uses TRBV9 with TRBJ2-1; D tentatively fits TRBD1 or TRBD2 (5 bases each). The germline gives CDR1 SGDLS, CDR2 YYNGEE. V lost 3 bases and J lost 6, with 19 bases in between. CDR3 length equals 16 residues. CDR3 in DNA: TGTGCCAGCAGCGCGGAACCGGGACCCGGAGGCAATGAGCAGTTCTTC. As protein: CASSAEPGPGGNEQFF.

The chain has TRBV7-8 and TRBJ2-7, with D hard to call. There are 14 residues in the CDR3. Trimming took off 4 bases at V and 0 bases at J, with 10 bases between the two ends. The germline V gene encodes CDR1 SGHVS and CDR2 FQNEAQ. Here the CDR3 DNA reads TGTGCCAGCAGCTCGCAGGTACTCTCCTACGAGCAGTACTTC. This codes for CASSSQVLSYEQYF. Using reference TRBV7-8 and TRBJ2-7 for the parts outside the CDR3, the full variable domain is GAGVSQSPRYKVAKRGQDVALRCDPISGHVSLFWYQQALGQGPEFLTYFQNEAQLDKSGLPSDRFFAERPEGSVSTLKIQRTQQEDSAVYLCASSSQVLSYEQYFGPGTRLTVT.

The chain carries TRBV5-6 and TRBJ2-1, with 7 bases fitting TRBD1. Unmatched junction bases numbered 4, after V lost 0 bases and J lost 4 bases. This CDR3 spans 15 amino acids. From germline, CDR1 is SGHDT and CDR2 YYEEEE. CDR3 amino acids: CASSLVGTEYNEQFF. The CDR3 bases are TGTGCCAGCAGCTTGGTAGGGACAGAGTACAATGAGCAGTTCTTC.

The genes are TRBV28 and TRBJ1-1; D gene ambiguous. The CDR3 loop spans 15 amino acids. V lost 7 bases, J lost 4 bases, and 19 bases lay in between. From germline, CDR1 is MDHEN and CDR2 SYDVKM. The CDR3 protein is CASNPRGELSTEAFF. Here the CDR3 DNA reads TGTGCCAGCAACCCCCGGGGAGAGCTAAGCACTGAAGCTTTCTTT.

This rearrangement joins TRBV10-3 to TRBJ1-2, with TRBD1 matching over 9 bases. The germline V gene encodes CDR1 ENHRY and CDR2 SYGVKD. CDR3 length: 13 amino acids. Germline trimming cut 11 bases from V and 6 bases from J; bases unmatched to any gene: 10. The CDR3 nucleotides read TGTGCCCTAAAACAGGGGGCGAGTGATGGCTACACCTTC. Its protein is CALKQGASDGYTF.

V and J are TRBV6-1 and TRBJ1-2; unclear D gene. Germline V lookup: CDR1 MNHNS, CDR2 SASEGT. The CDR3 extends over 14 amino acids. Trimming took off 2 bases at V and 4 bases at J, with 11 bases between the two ends. The DNA for the CDR3 is TGTGCCAGCAGTGAACGCGGCAGTCTCTATGGCTACACCTTC. As protein: CASSERGSLYGYTF.

The chain combines TRBV7-9 with TRBJ1-1; D gene uncertain. Deletions cut 9 bases from V and 2 bases from J, with 10 bases between. This CDR3 contains 12 residues. CDR1 is SEHNR, CDR2 FQNEAQ, per germline (reference sequence). The CDR3 protein is CASSALNTEAFF. CDR3 nucleotide sequence: TGTGCCAGTTCGGCGCTAAACACTGAAGCTTTCTTT.

The V gene is TRBV7-2, the J gene TRBJ2-1, with 8 bases identical to TRBD2. This CDR3 spans 17 amino acids. Unmatched junction bases numbered 10, after V lost 1 base and J lost 5 bases. CDR1 is SGHTA, CDR2 FQGNSA, per germline. CDR3 sequence: CASSLGTLAGNNNEQFF. Written as DNA, the CDR3 is TGTGCCAGCAGCTTAGGGACGTTAGCGGGGAACAACAATGAGCAGTTCTTC.

The chain joins TRBV5-1 to TRBJ2-5, with 7 bases matching TRBD1. This CDR3 has 15 amino acids. Germline CDR1 is SGHRS and CDR2 is YFSETQ. Unmatched junction bases numbered 8, after V lost 3 bases and J lost 3 bases. The CDR3 loop is CASSSQSGTEETQYF. CDR3 DNA sequence: TGCGCCAGCAGCTCGCAATCCGGGACAGAAGAGACCCAGTACTTC.

Turning to this clone: Other DNA sequences in the sample encode the same CDR3. The V gene is TRBV9, the J gene TRBJ2-1; D tentatively fits TRBD1 or TRBD2 (5 bases each). Trimming cost V 4 bases and J 8 bases, with 13 bases left between them. Looked up from germline, CDR1 is SGDLS and CDR2 is YYNGEE. This CDR3 comprises 13 residues. This chain's CDR3 is CASSPWGRDEQFF. CDR3 DNA sequence: TGTGCCAGCAGCCCCTGGGGACGGGATGAGCAGTTCTTC.

The rearrangement uses TRBV9 and TRBJ1-2, with D maybe TRBD1 (5 bases). V lost 4 bases and J 3 bases, leaving 13 bases between the germline ends. Germline V gene sequence: CDR1 SGDLS, CDR2 YYNGEE. The CDR3 has 14 amino acids. The CDR3 nucleotides are TGTGCCAGCAGCCCTCGGGACGGTCACTATGGCTACACCTTC. Residues: CASSPRDGHYGYTF.

V usage is TRBV28 and J usage is TRBJ2-2, with D uncertain. Trimming stripped 2 bases from V and 3 bases from J, with 7 bases between. CDR1 is MDHEN and CDR2 is SYDVKM in the germline V gene. CDR3 length equals 14 residues. The CDR3: CASSLDLYTGELFF. DNA of the CDR3: TGTGCCAGCAGTTTAGACTTGTACACCGGGGAGCTGTTTTTT.

V usage is TRBV27 and J usage is TRBJ1-5, with D uncertain. CDR1 and CDR2 from the germline V gene are MNHEY and SMNVEV (reference sequence). V was cut by 5 bases and J by 11 bases, with 16 bases left in between. The length of the CDR3 is 13 residues. The DNA for the CDR3 is TGTGCCAGCAGTCTCGGGCCCTCGTACGCCCAGCATTTT. This sequence encodes CASSLGPSYAQHF.

This clone occurred a few times. Other DNA sequences in this specimen translate into the identical CDR3. The genes are TRBV19 and TRBJ1-1; D remains unclear. This CDR3 is built from 13 residues. Germline values: CDR1 LNHDA, CDR2 SQIVND (reference sequence). Between the trimmed V and J ends, which lost 3 bases and 1 base, there was a span of 6 bases. The CDR3 nucleotides read TGTGCCAGTAGTATTGGAGGGAACACTGAAGCTTTCTTT. Its protein is CASSIGGNTEAFF.

This clone was found once. The CDR3 here is CASSEWGEADTEAFF. CDR3 in DNA: TGTGCCAGCAGTGAATGGGGTGAAGCGGACACTGAAGCTTTCTTT. The genes are TRBV6-1 and TRBJ1-1, with no clear D. The V gene lost 2 bases and the J gene lost 3 bases, with 13 bases spanning the gap. The CDR3 spans 15 residues. Germline CDR1 and CDR2: MNHNS and SASEGT.